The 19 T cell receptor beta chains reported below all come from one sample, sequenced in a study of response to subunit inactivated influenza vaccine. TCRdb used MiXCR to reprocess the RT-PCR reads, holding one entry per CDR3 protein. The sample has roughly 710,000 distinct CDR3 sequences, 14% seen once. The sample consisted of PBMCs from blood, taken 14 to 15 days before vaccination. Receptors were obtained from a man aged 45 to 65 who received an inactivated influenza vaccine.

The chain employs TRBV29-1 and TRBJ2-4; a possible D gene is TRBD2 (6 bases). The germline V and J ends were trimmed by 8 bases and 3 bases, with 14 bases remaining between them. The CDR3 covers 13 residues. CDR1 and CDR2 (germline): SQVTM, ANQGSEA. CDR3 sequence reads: CSIASGGKNIQYF. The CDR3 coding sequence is TGCAGCATTGCGTCCGGGGGCAAAAACATTCAGTACTTC.

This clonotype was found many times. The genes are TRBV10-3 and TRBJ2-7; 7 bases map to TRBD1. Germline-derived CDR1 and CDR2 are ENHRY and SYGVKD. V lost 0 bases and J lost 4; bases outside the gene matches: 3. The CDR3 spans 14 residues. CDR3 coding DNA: TGTGCCATCAGTGAGTCGGGGACAGCTTACGAGCAGTACTTC. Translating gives CAISESGTAYEQYF.

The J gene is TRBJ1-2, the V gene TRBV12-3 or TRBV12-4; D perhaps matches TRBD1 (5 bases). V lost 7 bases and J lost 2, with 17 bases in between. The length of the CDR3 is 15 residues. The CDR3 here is CASTREGYSNYGYTF. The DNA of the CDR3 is TGTGCCAGCACGCGAGAGGGGTACTCAAACTATGGCTACACCTTC.

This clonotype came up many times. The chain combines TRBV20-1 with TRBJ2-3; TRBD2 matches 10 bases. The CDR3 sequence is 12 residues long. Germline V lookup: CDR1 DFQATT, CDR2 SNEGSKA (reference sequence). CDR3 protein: CRGTSGTDTQYF. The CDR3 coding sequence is TGCAGGGGGACTAGCGGCACAGATACGCAGTATTTT.

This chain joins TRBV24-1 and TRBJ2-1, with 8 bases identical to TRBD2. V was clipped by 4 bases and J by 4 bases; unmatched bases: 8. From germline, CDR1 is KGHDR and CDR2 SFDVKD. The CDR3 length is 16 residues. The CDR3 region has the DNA TGTGCCACCAGTGAAGAGGAGCGGGGGTTGTACAATGAGCAGTTCTTC. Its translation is CATSEEERGLYNEQFF.

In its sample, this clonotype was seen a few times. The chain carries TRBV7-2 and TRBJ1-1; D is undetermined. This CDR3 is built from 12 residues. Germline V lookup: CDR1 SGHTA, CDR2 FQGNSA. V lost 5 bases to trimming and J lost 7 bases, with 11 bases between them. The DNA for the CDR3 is TGTGCCAGCAGCCCTATCTTTAGTGAAGCTTTCTTT. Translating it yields CASSPIFSEAFF.

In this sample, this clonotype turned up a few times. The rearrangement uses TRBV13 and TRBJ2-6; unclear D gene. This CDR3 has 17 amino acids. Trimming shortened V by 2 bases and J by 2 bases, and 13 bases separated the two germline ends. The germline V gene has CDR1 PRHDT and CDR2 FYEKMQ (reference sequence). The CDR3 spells CASSLLFRKTGANVLTF. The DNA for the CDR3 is TGTGCCAGCAGCTTATTATTTAGAAAGACTGGGGCCAACGTCCTGACTTTC.

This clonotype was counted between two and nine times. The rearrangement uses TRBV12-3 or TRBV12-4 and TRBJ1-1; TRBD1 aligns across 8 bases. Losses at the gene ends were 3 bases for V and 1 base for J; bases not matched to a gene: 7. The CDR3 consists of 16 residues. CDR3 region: CASSFGQGWTNTEAFF. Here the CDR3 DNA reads TGTGCCAGCAGTTTCGGACAGGGATGGACGAACACTGAAGCTTTCTTT.

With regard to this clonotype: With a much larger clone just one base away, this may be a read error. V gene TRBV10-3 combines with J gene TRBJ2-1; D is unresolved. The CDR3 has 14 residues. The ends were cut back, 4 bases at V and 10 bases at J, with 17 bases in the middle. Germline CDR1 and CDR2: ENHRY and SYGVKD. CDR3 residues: CAISGPGRAKEQFF. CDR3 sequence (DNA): TGTGCCATCAGTGGGCCCGGCCGGGCGAAGGAGCAGTTCTTC.

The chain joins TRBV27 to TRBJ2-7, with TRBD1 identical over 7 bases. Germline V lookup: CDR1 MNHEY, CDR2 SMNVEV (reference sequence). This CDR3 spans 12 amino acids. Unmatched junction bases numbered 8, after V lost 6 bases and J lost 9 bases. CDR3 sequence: CASSLIGGRQYF. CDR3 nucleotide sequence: TGTGCCAGCAGCCTCATAGGGGGCCGGCAGTACTTC.

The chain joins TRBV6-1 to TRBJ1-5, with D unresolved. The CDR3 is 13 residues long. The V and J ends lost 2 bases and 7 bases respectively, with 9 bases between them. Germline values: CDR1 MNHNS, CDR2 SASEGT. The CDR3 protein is CASSEWLRQPQHF. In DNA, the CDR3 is TGTGCCAGCAGTGAATGGTTACGGCAGCCCCAGCATTTT.

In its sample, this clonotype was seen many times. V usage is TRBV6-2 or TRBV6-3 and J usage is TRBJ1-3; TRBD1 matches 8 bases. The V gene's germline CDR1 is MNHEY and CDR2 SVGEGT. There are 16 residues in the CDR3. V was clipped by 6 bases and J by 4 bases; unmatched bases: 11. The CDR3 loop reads CASRSPGQGTGNTIYF. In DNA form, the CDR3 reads TGTGCCAGCAGATCGCCTGGACAGGGCACCGGAAACACCATATATTTT.

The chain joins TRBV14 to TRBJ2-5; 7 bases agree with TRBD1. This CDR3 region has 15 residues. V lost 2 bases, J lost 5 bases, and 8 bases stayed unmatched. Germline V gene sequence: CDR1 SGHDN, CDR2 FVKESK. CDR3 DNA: TGTGCCAGCAGCCAAAAATGGGGACAGCGGGAGACCCAGTACTTC. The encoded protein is CASSQKWGQRETQYF.

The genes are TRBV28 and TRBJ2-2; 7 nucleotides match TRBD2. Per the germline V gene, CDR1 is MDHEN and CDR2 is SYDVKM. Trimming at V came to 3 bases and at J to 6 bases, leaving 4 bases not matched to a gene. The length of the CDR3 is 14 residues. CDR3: CASSFAGAPGELFF. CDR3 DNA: TGTGCCAGCAGTTTTGCGGGAGCCCCCGGGGAGCTGTTTTTT.

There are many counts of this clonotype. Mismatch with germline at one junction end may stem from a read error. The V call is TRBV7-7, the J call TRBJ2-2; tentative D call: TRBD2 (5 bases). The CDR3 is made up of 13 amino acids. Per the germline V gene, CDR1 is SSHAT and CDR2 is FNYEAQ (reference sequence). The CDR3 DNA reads TGTGCTAGCAGCTTTCAGCGGACCGGGGAGCTGTTTTTT. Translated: CASSFQRTGELFF.

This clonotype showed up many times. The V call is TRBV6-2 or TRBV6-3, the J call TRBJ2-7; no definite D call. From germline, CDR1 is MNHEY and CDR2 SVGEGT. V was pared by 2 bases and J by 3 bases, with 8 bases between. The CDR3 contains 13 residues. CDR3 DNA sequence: TGTGCCAGCAGTTACCGACAAAACTACGAGCAGTACTTC. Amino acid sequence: CASSYRQNYEQYF.

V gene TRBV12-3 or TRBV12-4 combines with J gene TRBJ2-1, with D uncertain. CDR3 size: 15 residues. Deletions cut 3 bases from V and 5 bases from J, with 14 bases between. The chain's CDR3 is CASSFFADTNNEQFF. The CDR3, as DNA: TGTGCCAGCAGTTTTTTTGCGGATACCAACAATGAGCAGTTCTTC.

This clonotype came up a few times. For the CDR3, the DNA is TGTGCCAGCAGTTTAAAAGGGTGGAGCTATGGCTACACCTTC. Translation gives CASSLKGWSYGYTF. The chain recombines TRBV27 with TRBJ1-2; no clear D gene. CDR3 length: 14 amino acids. The germline CDR1 and CDR2 sequences are MNHEY and SMNVEV (reference sequence). V was shortened by 2 bases and J by 4 bases, with 11 bases between the two germline ends.

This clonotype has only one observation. The CDR3 here is CSEMGQGSPKQYF. The DNA of the CDR3 is TGCAGTGAAATGGGACAGGGAAGTCCGAAGCAGTACTTC. The genes are TRBV20-1 and TRBJ2-7; 9 nucleotides align to TRBD1. The CDR3 is 13 amino acids. The germline gives CDR1 DFQATT, CDR2 SNEGSKA (reference sequence). The V and J ends lost 7 bases and 8 bases, in that order; junction bases with no gene match: 12.